This T cell receptor (beta chain) is drawn from a study of graft-versus-host responses after intestinal transplantation. Profiled with immunoSEQ multiplex PCR; TCRdb holds only in-frame clones, not every one. The top ten hold under 0.4% of the sample, which has about 83,000 clones, roughly 91% seen once. As regards this clone: Its specificity is unknown.

CDR3 length: 17 amino acids. Trimming removed 0 bases from V and 5 bases from J; junction bases left unmatched: 9. Germline V CDR1 and CDR2: LNHDA, SQIVND (reference sequence). Sequencing was performed on unstimulated CD4+ T cells sorted from spleen or lymph node cells, taken before intestinal transplant. The V and J genes are TRBV19 and TRBJ2-1, with TRBD2 identical over 8 bases. The TCR sequence derives from a human donor who received an intestinal transplant. CDR3 nucleotide sequence: TGTGCCAGTAGTATAGATCTATGGGGACTAGGGGACAATGAGCAGTTCTTC. This sequence encodes CASSIDLWGLGDNEQFF. Based on the CDR3 plus reference TRBV19 and TRBJ2-1, the full variable domain is DGGITQSPKYLFRKEGQNVTLSCEQNLNHDAMYWYRQDPGQGLRLIYYSQIVNDFQKGDIAEGYSVSREKKESFPLTVTSAQKNPTAFYLCASSIDLWGLGDNEQFFGPGTRLTVL.